The source of this T cell receptor (beta chain) is a study of blood T cell repertoires in COVID-19. Study-wide context: COVID-19 samples collected from the United States, Italy and Spain covered acute and convalescent phases. Sample material is recorded as cDNA or gDNA derived from T cells, B-cell-depleted T cells, or PBMCs.

Methods used by the authors: Scientists estimated how many nucleated cells there were by amplifying reference gene primers. Clones were read by immunoSEQ multiplex PCR, and TCRdb kept only the in-frame ones, dropping some. V, J and clone size derive from that table, while D and trimming were established from the DNA sequence. Altogether fewer than 90,000 clones are present, roughly 87% being singletons, with the ten largest covering more than 5.5%. This CDR3 region has 14 residues. Trimming removed 3 bases from V and 6 bases from J, with 12 bases in between. In germline, CDR1 is LNHNV, CDR2 YYDKDF (reference sequence).

Sequencing used peripheral blood. The sequence came from a man between 65 and 79 years old with acute or convalescent COVID-19. The chain joins TRBV15 to TRBJ2-1; TRBD2 might be the D (5 bases). The CDR3 loop reads CATSRDAGGNEQFF. In DNA form, the CDR3 reads TGTGCCACCAGCAGGGACGCGGGTGGCAATGAGCAGTTCTTC.